This T cell receptor (beta chain) came from a study of T cells in Graves' hyperthyroidism and ophthalmopathy. The sample holds a few counts of this clonotype. Recently diagnosed hyperthyroidism of less than 2 months' duration affected patients aged 18 to 65. There were TCR beta CDR3 regions amplified from RNA transcripts. HTBI primers were used for first-round RT-PCR of the TCR CDR3. TCRdb reanalysed the multiplex PCR reads using MiXCR and keeps one entry per CDR3 protein. This sample yields 340,000 or so distinct CDR3 sequences, of which roughly 18% are seen a single time; about 53% belongs to the top ten. Sequencing was done on a sample of blood. This sequence originates from a woman aged 45-65 years with Graves' hyperthyroidism.

CDR3: CASSPQGQGSTEAFF. In DNA, the CDR3 is TGTGCCAGCTCACCACAGGGGCAGGGGAGCACTGAAGCTTTCTTT. V usage is TRBV18 and J usage is TRBJ1-1; perhaps TRBD1 as D (6 bases). CDR1 and CDR2 (germline): KGHSH, LQKENI. Trimming removed 1 base from V and 4 bases from J, with 13 bases in between. This CDR3 is 15 amino acids long.